What follows are 21 T cell receptor beta chains derived from one specimen sequenced in a study of blood T cell repertoires in COVID-19. The data were produced by immunoSEQ multiplex PCR, yet TCRdb's version contains in-frame clones alone and is incomplete. Of 270,000 or so clones in the sample, 82% are singletons; the top ten hold about 3%. Sample: peripheral blood. These receptors all stem from a woman between 18 and 30 years old with acute or convalescent COVID-19.

The J gene is TRBJ1-1, the V gene TRBV27, with D unclear. Trimming stripped 2 bases from V and 0 bases from J, with 7 bases between. This CDR3 contains 14 residues. CDR1 is MNHEY and CDR2 is SMNVEV in the germline V gene (reference sequence). The CDR3, as DNA: TGTGCCAGCAGTTTACAGAACATGAACACTGAAGCTTTCTTT. It translates to CASSLQNMNTEAFF.

V usage is TRBV11-2 and J usage is TRBJ2-1; TRBD2 is a possible D gene (6 bases). The V end was cut by 0 bases, the J end by 12 bases, with 18 bases between. The CDR3 contains 15 residues. Germline V gene lookup returns CDR1 SGHAT and CDR2 FQNNGV. The CDR3 is CASSLDLVQGRGQFF. DNA for the CDR3: TGTGCCAGCAGCTTAGATTTAGTGCAAGGGCGGGGGCAGTTCTTC. The whole variable domain, filled in from reference TRBV11-2 and TRBJ2-1, reads EAGVAQSPRYKIIEKRQSVAFWCNPISGHATLYWYQQILGQGPKLLIQFQNNGVVDDSQLPKDRFSAERLKGVDSTLKIQPAKLEDSAVYLCASSLDLVQGRGQFFGPGTRLTVL.

CDR3 DNA sequence: TGTGCCAGCAGCCAATGGCAGGGATCGAACACCGGGGAGCTGTTTTTT. This gives the protein CASSQWQGSNTGELFF. The rearrangement uses TRBV3-1 (or the pseudogene TRBV3-2) and TRBJ2-2, with TRBD1 as a possible D gene (5 bases). CDR1 is LGHDT, CDR2 YNNKEL, per germline (reference sequence). Trimming took off 2 bases at V and 0 bases at J, with 10 bases between the two ends. The CDR3 runs 16 residues.

The chain combines TRBV18 with TRBJ1-1, with unresolved D. The CDR3 loop spans 14 amino acids. V lost 3 bases, J lost 4 bases, and 12 bases lay in between. Germline assignment: CDR1 KGHSH and CDR2 LQKENI. The DNA for the CDR3 is TGTGCCAGCTCACCCCACCCTCGGGGCACTGAAGCTTTCTTT. Translating it yields CASSPHPRGTEAFF.

V usage is TRBV6-5 and J usage is TRBJ2-5, with 7 nucleotides matching TRBD1. The V gene's germline CDR1 is MNHEY and CDR2 SVGAGI. There are 16 residues in the CDR3. V trimming: 3 bases; J trimming: 1 base; junction bases outside the gene matches: 8. CDR3 DNA sequence: TGTGCCAGCAGTTATAAGGGACAGCCGGCCCAAGAGACCCAGTACTTC. This translates into CASSYKGQPAQETQYF.

This chain joins TRBV9 and TRBJ2-2, with no clear D. The germline V gene has CDR1 SGDLS and CDR2 YYNGEE. V dropped 0 bases and J dropped 6 bases, with 3 bases sitting between them. The CDR3 is made up of 12 amino acids. The CDR3 here is CASSVGPGELFF. The CDR3 DNA is TGTGCCAGCAGCGTAGGGCCCGGGGAGCTGTTTTTT.

The rearrangement links TRBV4-1 to TRBJ2-3; 12 bases align to TRBD2. Germline CDR1 MGHRA, CDR2 YSYEKL. CDR3 length equals 19 residues. Unmatched junction bases numbered 10, after V lost 1 base and J lost 2 bases. This chain's CDR3 is CASSQGLAGGMGTTDTQYF. In DNA, the CDR3 is TGCGCCAGCAGCCAAGGGCTAGCGGGAGGGATGGGGACCACAGATACGCAGTATTTT.

The chain couples TRBV5-6 to TRBJ1-1; 9 bases match TRBD1. The junction had 6 bases not matched to a gene; V was cut back by 5 bases and J by 7 bases. The CDR3 runs to 13 residues. Germline assignment: CDR1 SGHDT and CDR2 YYEEEE. The CDR3 is CASRRTGDGEAFF. The CDR3 coding sequence is TGTGCCAGCAGGAGGACAGGGGATGGTGAAGCTTTCTTT. Using reference TRBV5-6 and TRBJ1-1 for the parts outside the CDR3, the full variable domain is DAGVTQSPTHLIKTRGQQVTLRCSPKSGHDTVSWYQQALGQGPQFIFQYYEEEERQRGNFPDRFSGHQFPNYSSELNVNALLLGDSALYLCASRRTGDGEAFFGQGTRLTVV.

This chain connects TRBV27 to TRBJ1-6, with D possibly being TRBD1 (6 bases). Between the trimmed V and J ends, which lost 6 bases and 4 bases, there was a span of 7 bases. This CDR3 is 13 amino acids long. From germline, CDR1 is MNHEY and CDR2 SMNVEV (reference sequence). CDR3 sequence: CASRDSYNSPLHF. The CDR3 nucleotides read TGTGCCAGCAGGGACAGTTATAATTCACCCCTCCACTTT.

The chain is built from TRBV28 and TRBJ2-3; 10 nucleotides line up with TRBD2. Unmatched junction bases numbered 8, after V lost 10 bases and J lost 4 bases. Germline CDR1 MDHEN, CDR2 SYDVKM. This CDR3 has 14 amino acids. The CDR3 region has the DNA TGTGCCACCAGCGGGAGGGCCAACTCAGATACGCAGTATTTT. Protein sequence: CATSGRANSDTQYF.

The V and J genes are TRBV11-2 and TRBJ2-7; 10 bases agree with TRBD1. Germline trimming cut 6 bases from V and 3 bases from J; bases unmatched to any gene: 5. CDR3 size: 14 residues. Germline loops: CDR1 SGHAT, CDR2 FQNNGV. In DNA, the CDR3 is TGTGCCAGCAGGTGGACAGGGGGGAACTACGAGCAGTACTTC. This sequence encodes CASRWTGGNYEQYF. Full variable domain (rest looked up from reference TRBV11-2 and TRBJ2-7): EAGVAQSPRYKIIEKRQSVAFWCNPISGHATLYWYQQILGQGPKLLIQFQNNGVVDDSQLPKDRFSAERLKGVDSTLKIQPAKLEDSAVYLCASRWTGGNYEQYFGPGTRLTVT.

The rearrangement links TRBV19 to TRBJ1-2, with 8 nucleotides matching TRBD1. CDR1 and CDR2 (germline): LNHDA, SQIVND (reference sequence). This CDR3 is 13 amino acids long. Germline trimming cut 3 bases from V and 6 bases from J; bases unmatched to any gene: 3. The CDR3 reads CASSIGQGDGYTF. CDR3 coding DNA: TGTGCCAGTAGTATCGGACAGGGCGATGGCTACACCTTC.

The rearrangement links TRBV7-8 to TRBJ2-1; 9 bases fit TRBD2. With 5 bases clipped from V and 1 base from J, the junction kept 6 bases outside the gene matches. The CDR3 length is 16 residues. Looked up from germline, CDR1 is SGHVS and CDR2 is FQNEAQ. The CDR3 is CASSPVAGASYNEQFF. DNA of the CDR3: TGTGCCAGCAGCCCTGTAGCGGGAGCTTCCTACAATGAGCAGTTCTTC.

The V gene is TRBV6-2 or TRBV6-3, the J gene TRBJ2-7, with 9 bases lining up with TRBD2. Germline loops: CDR1 MNHEY, CDR2 SVGEGT. J gave up 7 bases and V 6 bases, and 13 bases lay outside the gene matches. This CDR3 region has 15 residues. As DNA, the CDR3 is TGTGCCAGCAGCAACACACCGGGACTAGCTTTGGAGCAGTACTTC. Translating gives CASSNTPGLALEQYF.

The chain recombines TRBV4-3 with TRBJ1-2; the D gene is possibly TRBD1 (5 bases). Germline V gives CDR1 LGHNA, CDR2 YSLEER. Between the trimmed V and J ends, which lost 0 bases and 8 bases, there was a span of 10 bases. This CDR3 spans 13 amino acids. CDR3 nucleotides: TGCGCCAGCAGCCAAGACAGGGTCCTAGGCTACACCTTC. This sequence encodes CASSQDRVLGYTF.

This chain joins TRBV5-4 and TRBJ2-2; 7 bases are a match to TRBD1. V gave up 0 bases and J gave up 6 bases; unmatched junction bases: 8. This CDR3 spans 16 amino acids. Germline values: CDR1 SGHNT, CDR2 YYREEE (reference sequence). CDR3 DNA: TGTGCCAGCAGCTTGGGTGGCAGGGGGTCTTCCGGGGAGCTGTTTTTT. Translated: CASSLGGRGSSGELFF.

The J gene is TRBJ2-5, the V gene TRBV29-1; TRBD2 aligns across 9 bases. Per the germline V gene, CDR1 is SQVTM and CDR2 is ANQGSEA. V shed 7 bases and J 2 bases; nucleotides not matched to a gene: 8. The CDR3 is made up of 14 amino acids. This CDR3 reads CSARGAGGQETQYF. CDR3 nucleotides: TGCAGCGCCCGAGGGGCGGGAGGGCAAGAGACCCAGTACTTC.

The rearrangement uses TRBV5-1 and TRBJ1-1; 7 bases map to TRBD1. Germline V gene sequence: CDR1 SGHRS, CDR2 YFSETQ. The CDR3 totals 17 residues. Trimming at V came to 4 bases and at J to 0 bases, leaving 12 bases not matched to a gene. The CDR3 here is CASSRTRDSIMNTEAFF. The CDR3 DNA is TGCGCCAGCAGCCGTACTCGGGACAGTATTATGAACACTGAAGCTTTCTTT.

V is TRBV30 and J is TRBJ2-7; possibly TRBD2 for D (5 bases). The germline V and J ends were trimmed by 5 bases and 3 bases, with 14 bases remaining between them. The CDR3 consists of 13 residues. Germline assignment: CDR1 GTSNPN and CDR2 SVGIG (reference sequence). CDR3: CAWGGVSLYEQYF. CDR3 DNA sequence: TGTGCCTGGGGAGGAGTATCCCTCTACGAGCAGTACTTC.

The chain combines TRBV3-1 (or the pseudogene TRBV3-2) with TRBJ2-1, with 11 bases identical to TRBD1. This CDR3 region has 17 residues. V dropped 1 base and J dropped 5; count of bases not matched to a gene: 7. Germline V gene data show CDR1 as LGHDT and CDR2 as YNNKEL (reference sequence). This chain's CDR3 is CASSQVSMGQGDNEQFF. The CDR3 nucleotides are TGTGCCAGCAGCCAAGTTTCCATGGGACAGGGGGACAATGAGCAGTTCTTC.

The chain carries TRBV24-1 and TRBJ2-7; D is undetermined. V lost 11 bases and J 1 base, leaving 23 bases between the germline ends. This CDR3 contains 16 residues. Germline-derived CDR1 and CDR2 are KGHDR and SFDVKD. The CDR3 region is CAIPHFHRSRSYEQYF. CDR3 DNA sequence: TGTGCCATCCCTCATTTTCACAGATCCAGGTCCTACGAGCAGTACTTC.